The entry below gives a single TCR beta chain sequence along with its context. Seattle patients were enrolled during active infection and followed longitudinally. The data were taken from a study of blood T cell repertoires in COVID-19. About the study: Italy, Spain and the United States were the sources of the convalescent and acute COVID-19 samples. T cells, B-cell-depleted T cells, or PBMCs supplied cDNA or gDNA.

The V end was cut by 3 bases, the J end by 7 bases, with 16 bases between. The CDR3 runs to 14 residues. Germline V gene sequence: CDR1 SGHAT, CDR2 FQNNGV. Authors' processing steps: Amplification with reference gene primers provided the estimates of nucleated cell counts. Assay used: immunoSEQ multiplex PCR; TCRdb lists only in-frame clones, some missing. V and J calls plus clone size are reproduced from that table; the DNA served to infer D and trimming. The data contain about 270,000 clones, roughly 80% of them singletons. What was sequenced was peripheral blood. The source of this sequence is a human donor with COVID-19, enrolled during active disease. The donor label of this sample is uncertain. The chain carries TRBV11-2 and TRBJ2-7; no clear D. The CDR3 DNA is TGTGCCAGCAGCTTTTCTCGCGCGGTTGGGGAGCAGTACTTC. It encodes CASSFSRAVGEQYF. The full variable domain, completed using reference TRBV11-2 and TRBJ2-7, is EAGVAQSPRYKIIEKRQSVAFWCNPISGHATLYWYQQILGQGPKLLIQFQNNGVVDDSQLPKDRFSAERLKGVDSTLKIQPAKLEDSAVYLCASSFSRAVGEQYFGPGTRLTVT.